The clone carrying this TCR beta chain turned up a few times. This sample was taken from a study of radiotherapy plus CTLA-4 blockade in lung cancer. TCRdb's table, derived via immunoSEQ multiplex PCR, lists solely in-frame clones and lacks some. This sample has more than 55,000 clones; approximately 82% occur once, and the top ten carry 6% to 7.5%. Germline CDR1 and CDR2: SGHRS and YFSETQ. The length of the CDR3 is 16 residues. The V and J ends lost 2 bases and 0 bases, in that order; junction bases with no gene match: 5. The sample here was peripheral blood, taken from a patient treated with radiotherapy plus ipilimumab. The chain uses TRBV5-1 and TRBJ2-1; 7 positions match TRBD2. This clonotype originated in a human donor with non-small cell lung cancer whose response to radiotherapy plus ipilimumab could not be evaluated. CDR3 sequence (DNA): TGCGCCAGCAGCTTCGCGAGCGGGGTCTCCTACAATGAGCAGTTCTTC. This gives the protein CASSFASGVSYNEQFF.